The 23 T cell receptor beta chains given below trace back to one sample, sequenced in a study of blood T cells in healthy people across ages (dated by TCRdb to the mid-2010s). Receptor amplification or capture employed 5' RACE. The reads were generated on an Illumina HiSeq 2500. A second PCR of roughly 7 to 11 cycles was performed with a sample-barcoded 5' primer and a J-beta primer mix. TCRdb itself trimmed the public reads at Q25 with fastp, ran MiXCR and retained productive beta chains. Under each unique CDR3 protein, matching rows form one entry showing the most common genes and DNA. The table for this sample lists roughly 1,500,000 distinct CDR3 sequences; 40% to 50% of them were counted only once. Of the sample, 7% to 9.5% falls within the top ten clones. Sequencing was carried out using blood. These receptors all stem from a woman in her late teens or twenties in good health.

The chain uses TRBV6-5 and TRBJ1-5; TRBD1 matches at 10 bases. CDR1 and CDR2 from the germline V gene are MNHEY and SVGAGI. This CDR3 comprises 14 residues. With V trimmed by 7 bases and J by 5 bases, 5 bases remained unmatched. This CDR3 reads CASKIGTGDQPQHF. CDR3 sequence (DNA): TGTGCCAGCAAAATAGGGACAGGGGATCAGCCCCAGCATTTT.

The genes are TRBV29-1 and TRBJ2-1, with 8 positions matching TRBD1. Trimming took 1 base from V and 4 from J; bases not matched to a gene: 3. CDR3 length: 14 amino acids. Germline lookup yields CDR1 SQVTM and CDR2 ANQGSEA. Here the CDR3 reads CSVEGTGTYNEQFF. CDR3 bases: TGCAGCGTTGAAGGGACAGGGACATACAATGAGCAGTTCTTC.

As to this clonotype: At one boundary the junction diverges from the germline segment, which might be a read error. J is TRBJ2-7 and V is TRBV14; a possible D gene is TRBD1 (6 bases). This CDR3 is built from 15 residues. Germline loops: CDR1 SGHDN, CDR2 FVKESK. This chain's CDR3 is CVSSLRQDPSYEQYF. The CDR3 DNA sequence: TGTGTCAGCAGCCTCAGACAGGATCCCTCCTACGAGCAGTACTTC.

The rearrangement joins TRBV28 to TRBJ1-2; D is uncertain. CDR1 is MDHEN and CDR2 is SYDVKM in the germline V gene. V dropped 2 bases and J dropped 3 bases, with 16 bases sitting between them. CDR3 length: 16 residues. CDR3 nucleotide sequence: TGTGCCAGCAGTTTAGAGGGAGGGAGTCGAGACTATGGCTACACCTTC. It translates to CASSLEGGSRDYGYTF.

In its sample, this clonotype was seen once. The CDR3 region has the DNA TGTGCCAGCAGACTGGGGGCAACCGGGGAGCTGTTTTTT. It yields the protein CASRLGATGELFF. This chain links TRBV7-9 with TRBJ2-2; D might be TRBD1 (6 bases). V was clipped by 6 bases and J by 5 bases, with 10 bases between them. CDR3 length: 13 residues. Germline V gene lookup returns CDR1 SEHNR and CDR2 FQNEAQ (reference sequence).

This clonotype was observed once. The chain joins TRBV5-6 to TRBJ1-2; the match to TRBD1 covers 7 bases. The CDR3 has 13 residues. CDR1 and CDR2 (germline): SGHDT, YYEEEE. Trimming cost V 4 bases and J 7 bases; bases outside gene matches: 7. This CDR3 is CASSNRQGAGYTF. The CDR3 region has the DNA TGTGCCAGCAGCAATAGACAGGGAGCTGGCTACACCTTC.

This chain connects TRBV6-5 to TRBJ1-1; D call uncertain. The CDR3 has 12 residues. The germline V gene has CDR1 MNHEY and CDR2 SVGAGI. V was shortened by 7 bases and J by 1 base, with 7 bases between the two germline ends. The CDR3 nucleotides are TGTGCCAGCAAGACGGCGAACACTGAAGCTTTCTTT. This sequence encodes CASKTANTEAFF.

The rearrangement joins TRBV7-2 to TRBJ2-4; 8 bases align to TRBD1. The CDR3 consists of 16 residues. Germline CDR1 SGHTA, CDR2 FQGNSA. The V gene end was trimmed by 4 bases and the J gene end by 3 bases; junction bases not matched to a gene: 8. In DNA form, the CDR3 reads TGTGCCAGCAGCTCCATGACAGGGGTGGGCAAAAACATTCAGTACTTC. This codes for CASSSMTGVGKNIQYF. Combining the CDR3 with reference TRBV7-2 and TRBJ2-4 gives the whole variable domain GAGVSQSPSNKVTEKGKDVELRCDPISGHTALYWYRQSLGQGLEFLIYFQGNSAPDKSGLPSDRFSAERTGGSVSTLTIQRTQQEDSAVYLCASSSMTGVGKNIQYFGAGTRLSVL.

The V call is TRBV7-6, the J call TRBJ2-7; 7 bases map to TRBD2. The V segment lost 4 bases and the J segment 7 bases; nucleotides outside the gene matches: 10. CDR1 SGHVS and CDR2 FNYEAQ come from the germline V gene. The CDR3 runs 14 residues. CDR3 residues: CASSSTLRGSEQYF. The CDR3 DNA reads TGTGCCAGCAGCTCAACCCTGCGGGGGTCTGAGCAGTACTTC.

This chain connects TRBV6-1 to TRBJ1-2, with D tentatively TRBD1 (6 bases). This CDR3 comprises 14 residues. The V end was cut by 1 base, the J end by 5 bases, with 11 bases between. Per the germline V gene, CDR1 is MNHNS and CDR2 is SASEGT. Here the CDR3 DNA reads TGTGCCAGCAGTGAAGGTGGACAGTCTTATGGCTACACCTTC. As protein: CASSEGGQSYGYTF.

This clonotype was observed a handful of times. The chain combines TRBV7-9 with TRBJ1-4, with unresolved D. CDR1 and CDR2 (germline): SEHNR, FQNEAQ (reference sequence). Trimming removed 5 bases at V and 0 bases at J, with 7 bases between. The CDR3 loop spans 14 amino acids. CDR3 DNA sequence: TGTGCCAGCAGCATTGACGCAACTAATGAAAAACTGTTTTTT. Protein sequence: CASSIDATNEKLFF.

This chain links TRBV11-2 with TRBJ2-3; D gene unclear. V was cut by 1 base and J by 0 bases, with 23 bases left in between. Germline lookup yields CDR1 SGHAT and CDR2 FQNNGV. The CDR3 is 20 residues long. In nucleotides, the CDR3 is TGTGCCAGCAGCTTAGGAGAGCCAAACGCGTCGGGCCCTAGCACAGATACGCAGTATTTT. Its protein is CASSLGEPNASGPSTDTQYF.

As for this clonotype: A clone one base away is much larger, so this may be a read error. The chain links TRBV29-1 to TRBJ2-7; possibly TRBD1 for D (5 bases). CDR3 size: 15 residues. The V end was cut by 1 base, the J end by 0 bases, with 13 bases between. The germline gives CDR1 SQVTM, CDR2 ANQGSEA. For the CDR3, the DNA is TGCAGCGTTGAAGGAAAGGGGCAGCTCTCCTACGAGCAGTACTTC. The encoded protein is CSVEGKGQLSYEQYF.

The chain couples TRBV28 to TRBJ2-5; D unresolved. The CDR3 has 13 amino acids. With 5 bases removed from V and 3 bases from J, the gap between germline ends came to 10 bases. CDR1 and CDR2 from the germline V gene are MDHEN and SYDVKM. The CDR3, as DNA: TGTGCCAGCAGTGTATACGCTAAAGAGACCCAGTACTTC. It is translated as CASSVYAKETQYF.

This sequence joins TRBV5-1 and TRBJ1-5; TRBD1 matches at 8 bases. V shed 3 bases, J shed 5 bases, and the junction held 4 bases outside the gene matches. The CDR3 is 14 amino acids. In germline, CDR1 is SGHRS, CDR2 YFSETQ. CDR3 nucleotides: TGCGCCAGCAGCTGCGGACAGGGCGATCAGCCCCAGCATTTT. Its protein is CASSCGQGDQPQHF.

This clonotype was seen a few times. J is TRBJ2-1 and V is TRBV5-1; D is tentatively TRBD1 or TRBD2 (5 bases each). Looked up from germline, CDR1 is SGHRS and CDR2 is YFSETQ. The CDR3 spans 16 residues. Trimming removed 7 bases from V and 0 bases from J, with 17 bases in between. For the CDR3, the DNA is TGCGCCAGCGAACGGGGCGGAACCAACTCCTACAATGAGCAGTTCTTC. Amino acid sequence: CASERGGTNSYNEQFF.

This chain links TRBV6-6 with TRBJ1-1; D call uncertain. Trimming removed 4 bases at V and 10 bases at J, with 13 bases between. CDR3 length: 12 amino acids. In germline, CDR1 is MNHNY, CDR2 SVGAGI (reference sequence). The CDR3: CASSLPGDVAFF. In DNA form, the CDR3 reads TGTGCCAGCAGTTTACCAGGTGACGTAGCTTTCTTT.

The rearrangement joins TRBV3-1 to TRBJ1-1; D is ambiguous. Germline values: CDR1 LGHDT, CDR2 YNNKEL (reference sequence). V lost 1 base, J lost 1 base, and 10 bases lay in between. The CDR3 totals 15 residues. The chain's CDR3 is CASSQGLAPNTEAFF. The DNA of the CDR3 is TGTGCCAGCAGCCAAGGTCTGGCCCCGAACACTGAAGCTTTCTTT.

This clonotype was observed a handful of times. V is TRBV3-1 and J is TRBJ2-5; 10 nucleotides align to TRBD1. The CDR3 is made up of 14 amino acids. The germline gives CDR1 LGHDT, CDR2 YNNKEL (reference sequence). Trimming cost V 4 bases and J 4 bases; bases outside gene matches: 3. The CDR3 DNA reads TGTGCCAGCAGCCTCGGGACAGGGGCAGAGACCCAGTACTTC. Protein product: CASSLGTGAETQYF.

This clonotype has more than one count but fewer than ten. The chain links TRBV6-1 to TRBJ2-7, with D possibly called TRBD1 or TRBD2 (5 bases each). Trimming left V 8 bases short and J 7 bases short, with 21 bases between. This CDR3 contains 14 residues. Germline CDR1 reads MNHNS; CDR2 reads SASEGT. CDR3 coding DNA: TGTGCCAGCCTTGAGACGGGGCGTGGGTTTGAGCAGTACTTC. The encoded protein is CASLETGRGFEQYF.

There are a few counts of this clonotype. The J gene is TRBJ2-5, the V gene TRBV6-5; D is perhaps TRBD1 (6 bases). V gave up 2 bases and J gave up 0 bases, with 7 bases separating them. This CDR3 has 14 amino acids. The germline V gene has CDR1 MNHEY and CDR2 SVGAGI. The CDR3 here is CASSYGQYQETQYF. Here the CDR3 DNA reads TGTGCCAGCAGTTACGGACAGTACCAAGAGACCCAGTACTTC.

The gene calls are TRBV20-1 and TRBJ2-5, with D maybe TRBD1 (6 bases). The CDR3 length is 15 residues. Germline-derived CDR1 and CDR2 are DFQATT and SNEGSKA (reference sequence). V lost 5 bases, J lost 11 bases, and 27 bases lay in between. CDR3 protein: CSALRRQEHYNGQYF. In nucleotides, the CDR3 is TGCAGTGCTCTTCGCCGACAGGAACATTACAATGGGCAGTACTTC.

V and J are TRBV4-1 and TRBJ2-7; perhaps TRBD2 as D (6 bases). V lost 4 bases and J lost 2, with 15 bases in between. The CDR3 is 15 amino acids. The germline CDR1 and CDR2 sequences are MGHRA and YSYEKL. The CDR3 DNA sequence: TGCGCCAGCAGCCTCTCGGGGGACGGGGCCTACGAGCAGTACTTC. It codes for CASSLSGDGAYEQYF.